Here is one T cell receptor beta chain with its context. This entry belongs to a study of blood T cell repertoires in COVID-19. Study-wide background: Donors in the United States, Italy and Spain gave samples during acute or convalescent COVID-19. The cDNA or gDNA used as material had been derived from T cells, B-cell-depleted T cells, or PBMCs.

In the study's own analysis: Using reference gene primer amplification, nucleated cell counts were estimated. Profiled with immunoSEQ multiplex PCR; TCRdb holds only in-frame clones, not every one. The V and J calls and the clone size are those of that table, but D and trimming were determined from the DNA. The data show about 220,000 clones, around 84% seen once. The source is a man aged 25-40 years with active or convalescent COVID-19. Sequences were obtained from peripheral blood.

CDR3 loop: CASSLRQFNTEAFF. The CDR3 nucleotides are TGTGCCAGCAGCTTACGACAATTCAACACTGAAGCTTTCTTT. V is TRBV7-9 and J is TRBJ1-1; D gene uncertain. Trimming pared 2 bases from V and 2 bases from J, leaving 9 bases between. The length of the CDR3 is 14 residues. The germline CDR1 and CDR2 sequences are SEHNR and FQNEAQ (reference sequence).